These 23 T cell receptor beta chains share one sample of origin, sequenced in a study of T cells in Graves' hyperthyroidism and ophthalmopathy. Amplified regions were TCR beta CDR3 sequences from RNA transcripts. Initially, a first-round RT-PCR of the TCR CDR3 employed the HTBI primer set. Using its own MiXCR run on the multiplex PCR reads, TCRdb lists one record per CDR3 protein. In the table there are about 500,000 distinct CDR3 sequences, about a sixth of which are singletons. Input material: blood. These receptors originate from a woman aged 18-29 years with Graves' hyperthyroidism.

This clonotype was counted many times. The rearrangement uses TRBV9 and TRBJ1-1; 8 bases line up with TRBD1. The V gene's germline CDR1 is SGDLS and CDR2 YYNGEE. The junction had 5 bases not matched to a gene; V was cut back by 0 bases and J by 1 base. The CDR3 totals 16 residues. CDR3 sequence reads: CASSVGSGGGNTEAFF. DNA of the CDR3: TGTGCCAGCAGCGTAGGGTCAGGGGGCGGGAACACTGAAGCTTTCTTT.

This clonotype has more than one count but fewer than ten. The CDR3 DNA sequence: TGTGCCAGTAGTATTTTACAGGGGCAGGAGACCCAGTACTTC. It yields the protein CASSILQGQETQYF. The chain carries TRBV19 and TRBJ2-5; 7 positions match TRBD1. The trim removed 3 bases at V and 5 bases at J, leaving 6 bases unmatched. The CDR3 is 14 amino acids. Per germline, CDR1 LNHDA and CDR2 SQIVND (reference sequence).

This clonotype has ten or more counts. This chain uses TRBV28 with TRBJ2-2; possibly TRBD1 for D (6 bases). The length of the CDR3 is 14 residues. Trimming took 7 bases from V and 5 from J, leaving 14 bases between them. Germline V gene lookup returns CDR1 MDHEN and CDR2 SYDVKM. CDR3 region: CASKLQGVTGELFF. The CDR3 DNA reads as TGTGCCAGCAAACTACAGGGAGTTACCGGGGAGCTGTTTTTT.

This clonotype appeared a few times. Just one base apart from a much larger clone, this may be a read error. V gene TRBV7-2 combines with J gene TRBJ2-1; D uncertain. The CDR3 has 14 residues. Germline CDR1 and CDR2: SGHTA and FQGNSA. The germline V and J ends were trimmed by 1 base and 8 bases, with 12 bases remaining between them. In nucleotides, the CDR3 is TGTGCCAGCAGCTTAGTCACAGCTCGCGATGAGCAGTTCTTC. Amino acids: CASSLVTARDEQFF.

This clonotype was detected many times. This sequence joins TRBV28 and TRBJ1-5; D gene ambiguous. Germline V gene data show CDR1 as MDHEN and CDR2 as SYDVKM. There are 14 residues in the CDR3. Trimming stripped 3 bases from V and 9 bases from J, with 15 bases between. The CDR3 DNA reads TGTGCCAGCAGTTTGGTAACCAAGCGGTGGCCCCAGCATTTT. Translated, it gives CASSLVTKRWPQHF.

The sample holds many counts of this clonotype. This chain connects TRBV28 to TRBJ2-1; 9 bases are a match to TRBD1. The CDR3 contains 14 residues. Per germline, CDR1 MDHEN and CDR2 SYDVKM. The junction had 7 bases not matched to a gene; V was cut back by 6 bases and J by 7 bases. In nucleotides, the CDR3 is TGTGCCAGCAGAAAACCCGGGACAGGGAATGAGCAGTTCTTC. This encodes CASRKPGTGNEQFF. The full variable domain, its missing parts supplied by reference TRBV28 and TRBJ2-1, is DVKVTQSSRYLVKRTGEKVFLECVQDMDHENMFWYRQDPGLGLRLIYFSYDVKMKEKGDIPEGYSVSREKKERFSLILESASTNQTSMYLCASRKPGTGNEQFFGPGTRLTVL.

This sequence joins TRBV10-2 and TRBJ2-7, with 9 bases lining up with TRBD1. The CDR3 is 14 amino acids. Germline lookup yields CDR1 WSHSY and CDR2 SAAADI. J was trimmed by 6 bases and V by 5 bases; bases with no gene match: 8. The CDR3 region is CASSSWGQGSEQYF. As DNA, the CDR3 is TGCGCCAGCAGTTCCTGGGGACAGGGTTCCGAGCAGTACTTC.

This clonotype showed up just a few times. The chain employs TRBV3-1 and TRBJ2-6; D may be TRBD1 (5 bases). This CDR3 has 15 residues. Trimming stripped 5 bases from V and 0 bases from J, with 8 bases between. Germline-derived CDR1 and CDR2 are LGHDT and YNNKEL (reference sequence). The CDR3 sequence: CASSFRASGANVLTF. The CDR3 DNA follows: TGTGCCAGCAGCTTCAGGGCCTCTGGGGCCAACGTCCTGACTTTC.

This clonotype was picked up many times. The chain employs TRBV20-1 and TRBJ1-1; D is unresolved. Trimming cost V 6 bases and J 3 bases, with 14 bases left between them. Germline V gives CDR1 DFQATT, CDR2 SNEGSKA (reference sequence). The CDR3 is made up of 13 amino acids. Here the CDR3 reads CSAGRTFDTEAFF. CDR3 DNA: TGCAGTGCCGGTCGGACCTTTGACACTGAAGCTTTCTTT.

At least ten counts were recorded for this clonotype. The chain recombines TRBV20-1 with TRBJ1-2; TRBD1 is a possible D gene (6 bases). The CDR3 totals 14 residues. V was trimmed by 3 bases and J by 0 bases, leaving 11 bases between them. CDR1 and CDR2 (germline): DFQATT, SNEGSKA (reference sequence). In DNA form, the CDR3 reads TGCAGTGCTAGGGGCAGGGGAACTAACTATGGCTACACCTTC. Protein sequence: CSARGRGTNYGYTF.

This clonotype was recorded many times. The J gene is TRBJ1-2, the V gene TRBV3-1; D is uncertain. V lost 4 bases, J lost 5 bases, and 5 bases lay in between. The CDR3 totals 11 residues. Germline CDR1 is LGHDT and CDR2 is YNNKEL (reference sequence). CDR3 in amino acids: CASSRGYGYTF. The CDR3 bases are TGTGCCAGCAGCCGGGGTTATGGCTACACCTTC.

CDR3 coding DNA: TGCAGTGCCCTTCGGGGGGGCGCGAGCAATCAGCCCCAGCATTTT. Translation: CSALRGGASNQPQHF. This chain joins TRBV20-1 and TRBJ1-5; the D gene is possibly TRBD1 (6 bases). Trimming left V 6 bases short and J 1 base short, with 16 bases between. Looked up from germline, CDR1 is DFQATT and CDR2 is SNEGSKA (reference sequence). The CDR3 is made up of 15 amino acids.

The sample holds many counts of this clonotype. The gene calls are TRBV27 and TRBJ2-1; tentatively, D is TRBD1 (5 bases). The CDR3 consists of 13 residues. The germline V and J ends were trimmed by 5 bases and 7 bases, with 12 bases remaining between them. The germline V gene has CDR1 MNHEY and CDR2 SMNVEV (reference sequence). CDR3 sequence reads: CASSGATTNEQFF. For the CDR3, the DNA is TGTGCCAGCAGTGGGGCCACAACTAATGAGCAGTTCTTC.

The sample holds a few counts of this clonotype. The V gene is TRBV29-1, the J gene TRBJ2-7, with 13 bases matching TRBD2. The CDR3 covers 13 residues. CDR1 SQVTM and CDR2 ANQGSEA come from the germline V gene. Here the CDR3 DNA reads TGCAGTGTTACTAGCGGGGGGGCGGACGAGCAGTACTTC. Translating gives CSVTSGGADEQYF.

The rearrangement uses TRBV10-1 and TRBJ2-3; 15 nucleotides align to TRBD2. Germline-derived CDR1 and CDR2 are WNHNN and SYGVQD (reference sequence). The length of the CDR3 is 18 residues. With 1 base clipped from V and 5 bases from J, the junction kept 7 bases outside the gene matches. The CDR3 protein is CASSEWRGLAGGEDTQYF. The DNA of the CDR3 is TGCGCCAGCAGTGAGTGGAGGGGACTAGCGGGAGGAGAAGATACGCAGTATTTT.

This chain connects TRBV29-1 to TRBJ2-1; 8 nucleotides match TRBD1. CDR1 and CDR2 from the germline V gene are SQVTM and ANQGSEA. The CDR3 has 14 residues. The trim removed 2 bases at V and 2 bases at J, leaving 2 bases unmatched. CDR3 amino acids: CSVEPGGAYNEQFF. DNA of the CDR3: TGCAGCGTTGAACCAGGGGGCGCCTACAATGAGCAGTTCTTC.

This clonotype is a singleton in its sample. This sequence joins TRBV6-5 and TRBJ2-5; a weak D match, TRBD1 (6 bases). V lost 1 base, J lost 5 bases, and 11 bases lay in between. From germline, CDR1 is MNHEY and CDR2 SVGAGI. The CDR3 length is 14 residues. As DNA, the CDR3 is TGTGCCAGCAGTTACTTCAGGGGTAGGGAGACCCAGTACTTC. Its translation: CASSYFRGRETQYF.

This clonotype was detected only a few times. This chain links TRBV29-1 with TRBJ1-1, with 7 bases that match TRBD1. The CDR3 covers 17 residues. The V segment lost 6 bases and the J segment 0 bases; nucleotides outside the gene matches: 16. The germline V gene encodes CDR1 SQVTM and CDR2 ANQGSEA. Here the CDR3 reads CSVKGAGGGTMNTEAFF. DNA for the CDR3: TGCAGCGTAAAAGGAGCAGGGGGGGGGACCATGAACACTGAAGCTTTCTTT. Full variable domain (outside the CDR3, taken from reference TRBV29-1 and TRBJ1-1): SAVISQKPSRDICQRGTSLTIQCQVDSQVTMMFWYRQQPGQSLTLIATANQGSEATYESGFVIDKFPISRPNLTFSTLTVSNMSPEDSSIYLCSVKGAGGGTMNTEAFFGQGTRLTVV.

This clonotype showed up many times. The chain uses TRBV24-1 and TRBJ2-3; D gene uncertain. This CDR3 is built from 14 residues. From germline, CDR1 is KGHDR and CDR2 SFDVKD. Trimming removed 4 bases from V and 1 base from J, with 8 bases in between. The CDR3 is CATSDSRRTDTQYF. As DNA, the CDR3 is TGTGCCACCAGTGACTCGCGACGCACAGATACGCAGTATTTT.

A few counts support this clonotype. J is TRBJ2-4 and V is TRBV19, with D unresolved. Germline-derived CDR1 and CDR2 are LNHDA and SQIVND (reference sequence). Trimming cost V 7 bases and J 0 bases, with 25 bases left between them. This CDR3 region has 19 residues. CDR3 sequence reads: CASTNERAGVILAKNIQYF. The CDR3, as DNA: TGTGCCAGTACCAATGAAAGGGCAGGCGTCATACTAGCCAAAAACATTCAGTACTTC.

This clonotype appeared a few times. The CDR3 bases are TGTGCCACCAGTGAACAGGGCTATGGCTACACCTTC. This gives the protein CATSEQGYGYTF. The chain links TRBV24-1 to TRBJ1-2; D is perhaps TRBD1 (6 bases). The CDR3 length is 12 residues. Germline loops: CDR1 KGHDR, CDR2 SFDVKD. Trimming left V 4 bases short and J 4 bases short, with 6 bases between.

Note on this clonotype: This may arise from a read error, as a much more abundant clone is one base away. The rearrangement uses TRBV12-3 or TRBV12-4 and TRBJ2-3, with no clear D. The CDR3 spans 17 residues. Trimming shortened V by 4 bases and J by 0 bases, and 17 bases separated the two germline ends. The CDR3 coding sequence is TGTGCCAGCAGTTCGAAACGGAGCTTCCCGAGCACAGATACGCAGTATTTT. It codes for CASSSKRSFPSTDTQYF.

In its sample, this clonotype was seen many times. The chain links TRBV2 to TRBJ2-5, with D possibly matching TRBD2 (6 bases). Germline-derived CDR1 and CDR2 are SNHLY and FYNNEI. This CDR3 is built from 15 residues. V lost 2 bases, J lost 5 bases, and 15 bases lay in between. The CDR3 sequence is CASSEFGGSEETQYF. CDR3 sequence (DNA): TGTGCCAGCAGTGAATTCGGAGGGAGCGAGGAGACCCAGTACTTC.